Following are 4 T cell receptor beta chains from one sample sequenced in a study of blood T cell repertoires in COVID-19. This table comes from immunoSEQ multiplex PCR, and its TCRdb copy is limited to in-frame clones, with some not included. The data contain about 130,000 clones, roughly 82% of them seen just once; the ten biggest clones take up around 5%. Source material: peripheral blood. The source is a human donor in a cohort sampled during active COVID-19.

CDR3 in amino acids: CATSRDLARDTQYF. The CDR3 nucleotides are TGTGCCACCAGCAGAGATCTAGCGAGAGATACGCAGTATTTT. This chain joins TRBV15 and TRBJ2-3; possibly TRBD2 for D (6 bases). The CDR3 covers 14 residues. Germline CDR1 reads LNHNV; CDR2 reads YYDKDF (reference sequence). V was pared by 0 bases and J by 5 bases, with 9 bases between.

The V call is TRBV9, the J call TRBJ1-2; no clear D gene. CDR1 and CDR2 (germline): SGDLS, YYNGEE. The CDR3 is 12 amino acids. Trimming took off 3 bases at V and 5 bases at J, with 8 bases between the two ends. The CDR3 sequence: CASSGWEYGYTF. Here the CDR3 DNA reads TGTGCCAGCAGCGGCTGGGAGTATGGCTACACCTTC. Complete variable domain (other parts from reference TRBV9 and TRBJ1-2): DSGVTQTPKHLITATGQRVTLRCSPRSGDLSVYWYQQSLDQGLQFLIQYYNGEERAKGNILERFSAQQFPDLHSELNLSSLELGDSALYFCASSGWEYGYTFGSGTRLTVV.

The chain uses TRBV19 and TRBJ1-2, with TRBD1 identical over 9 bases. V trimming: 7 bases; J trimming: 8 bases; junction bases outside the gene matches: 8. The length of the CDR3 is 13 residues. Germline V gene lookup returns CDR1 LNHDA and CDR2 SQIVND (reference sequence). The CDR3 protein is CASTRTGVGGYTF. For the CDR3, the DNA is TGTGCCAGTACTAGGACAGGGGTAGGCGGCTACACCTTC.

This clone appeared a single time. The chain is built from TRBV27 and TRBJ1-2; D might be TRBD1 (6 bases). Germline loops: CDR1 MNHEY, CDR2 SMNVEV (reference sequence). The CDR3 totals 17 residues. Trimming removed 5 bases at V and 2 bases at J, with 21 bases between. The CDR3 sequence: CASSIGPYMDRNYGYTF. As DNA, the CDR3 is TGTGCCAGCAGTATAGGTCCTTACATGGACAGAAACTATGGCTACACCTTC.